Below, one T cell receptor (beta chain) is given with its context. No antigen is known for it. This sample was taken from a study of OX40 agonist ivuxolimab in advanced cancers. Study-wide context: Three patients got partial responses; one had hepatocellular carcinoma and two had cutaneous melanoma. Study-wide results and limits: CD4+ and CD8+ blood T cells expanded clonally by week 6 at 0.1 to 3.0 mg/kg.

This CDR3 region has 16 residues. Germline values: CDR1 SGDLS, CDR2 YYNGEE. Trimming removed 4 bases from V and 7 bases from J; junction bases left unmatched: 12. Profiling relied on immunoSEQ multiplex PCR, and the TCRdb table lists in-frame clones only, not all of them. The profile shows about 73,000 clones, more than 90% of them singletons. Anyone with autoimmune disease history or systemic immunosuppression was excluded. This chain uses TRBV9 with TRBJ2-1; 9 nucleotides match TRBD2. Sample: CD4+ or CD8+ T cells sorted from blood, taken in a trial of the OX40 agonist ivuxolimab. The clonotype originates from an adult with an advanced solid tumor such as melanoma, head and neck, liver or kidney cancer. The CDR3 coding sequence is TGTGCCAGCAGCACCCCACATGCGGGGGGGCTTAATGAGCAGTTCTTC. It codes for CASSTPHAGGLNEQFF.